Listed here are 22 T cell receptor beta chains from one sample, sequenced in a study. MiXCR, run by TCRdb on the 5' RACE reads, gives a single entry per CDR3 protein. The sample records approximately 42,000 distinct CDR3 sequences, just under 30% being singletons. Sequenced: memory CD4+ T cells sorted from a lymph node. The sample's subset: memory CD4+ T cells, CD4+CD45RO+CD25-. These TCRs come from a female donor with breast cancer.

As DNA, the CDR3 is TGCGCCAGCAGCTTGGGTAGGGGGAGCACTGAAGCTTTCTTT. Translated: CASSLGRGSTEAFF. J is TRBJ1-1 and V is TRBV5-1; maybe TRBD1 (6 bases). V was clipped by 0 bases and J by 4 bases, with 10 bases between them. Germline-derived CDR1 and CDR2 are SGHRS and YFSETQ. The CDR3 extends over 14 amino acids. Full variable domain (missing parts from reference TRBV5-1 and TRBJ1-1): KAGVTQTPRYLIKTRGQQVTLSCSPISGHRSVSWYQQTPGQGLQFLFEYFSETQRNKGNFPGRFSGRQFSNSRSEMNVSTLELGDSALYLCASSLGRGSTEAFFGQGTRLTVV.

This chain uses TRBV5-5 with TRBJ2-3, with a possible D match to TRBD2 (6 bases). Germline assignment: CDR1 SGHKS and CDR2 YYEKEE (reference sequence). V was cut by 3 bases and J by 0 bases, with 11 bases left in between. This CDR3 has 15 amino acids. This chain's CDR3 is CASSSDYYSTDTQYF. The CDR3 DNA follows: TGTGCCAGCAGCTCGGACTACTATAGCACAGATACGCAGTATTTT.

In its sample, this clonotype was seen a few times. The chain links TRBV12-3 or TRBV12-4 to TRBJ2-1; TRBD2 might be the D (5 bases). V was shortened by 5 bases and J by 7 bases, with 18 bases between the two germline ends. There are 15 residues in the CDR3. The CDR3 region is CASSPGNRMANEQFF. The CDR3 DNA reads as TGTGCCAGCAGTCCCGGGAACAGAATGGCTAATGAGCAGTTCTTC.

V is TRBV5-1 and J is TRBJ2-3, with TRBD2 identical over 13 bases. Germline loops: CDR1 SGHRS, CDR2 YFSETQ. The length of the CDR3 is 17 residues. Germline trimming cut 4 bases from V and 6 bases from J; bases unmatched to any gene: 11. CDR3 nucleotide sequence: TGCGCCAGCAGCCAGGGACTAGCGGGATTGGAAGCGGATACGCAGTATTTT. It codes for CASSQGLAGLEADTQYF.

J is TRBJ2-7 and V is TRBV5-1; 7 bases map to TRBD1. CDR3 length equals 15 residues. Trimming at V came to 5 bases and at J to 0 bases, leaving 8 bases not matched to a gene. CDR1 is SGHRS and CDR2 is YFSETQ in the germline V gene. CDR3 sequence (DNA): TGCGCCAGCAGATCCGGGACAGCGAGCTCCTACGAGCAGTACTTC. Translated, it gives CASRSGTASSYEQYF.

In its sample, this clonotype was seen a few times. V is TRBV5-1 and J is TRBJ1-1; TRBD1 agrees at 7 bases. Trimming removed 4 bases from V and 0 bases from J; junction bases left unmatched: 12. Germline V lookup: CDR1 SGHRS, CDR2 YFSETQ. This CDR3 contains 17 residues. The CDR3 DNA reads TGCGCCAGCAGCCGTACCGGGACAGAGATAGTGAACACTGAAGCTTTCTTT. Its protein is CASSRTGTEIVNTEAFF.

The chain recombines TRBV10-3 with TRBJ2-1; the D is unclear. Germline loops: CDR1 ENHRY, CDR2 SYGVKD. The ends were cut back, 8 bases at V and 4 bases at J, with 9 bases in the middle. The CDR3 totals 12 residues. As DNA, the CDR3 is TGTGCCATCGGAGAACAGTACAATGAGCAGTTCTTC. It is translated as CAIGEQYNEQFF.

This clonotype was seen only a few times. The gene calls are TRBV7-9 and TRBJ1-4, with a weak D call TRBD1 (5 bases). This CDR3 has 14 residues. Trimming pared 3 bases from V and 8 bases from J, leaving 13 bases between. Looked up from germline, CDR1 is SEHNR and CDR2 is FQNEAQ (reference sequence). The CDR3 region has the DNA TGTGCCAGCAGCTTCCTAATTGAGGGGGAAAAACTGTTTTTT. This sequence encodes CASSFLIEGEKLFF.

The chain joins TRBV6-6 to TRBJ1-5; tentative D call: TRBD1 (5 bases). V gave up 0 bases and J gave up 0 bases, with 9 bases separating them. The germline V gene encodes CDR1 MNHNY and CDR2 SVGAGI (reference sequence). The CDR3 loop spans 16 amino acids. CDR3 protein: CASSYSGGYSNQPQHF. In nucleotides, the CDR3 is TGTGCCAGCAGTTACTCGGGGGGGTATAGCAATCAGCCCCAGCATTTT.

The CDR3 spells CASSLQGGGELFF. CDR3 coding DNA: TGTGCCAGCAGCCTACAGGGAGGCGGGGAGCTGTTTTTT. This sequence joins TRBV7-3 and TRBJ2-2; D assignment may be TRBD1 or TRBD2 (6 bases each). Germline loops: CDR1 SGHTA, CDR2 FQGTGA. This CDR3 contains 13 residues. Trimming removed 5 bases from V and 7 bases from J, with 11 bases in between.

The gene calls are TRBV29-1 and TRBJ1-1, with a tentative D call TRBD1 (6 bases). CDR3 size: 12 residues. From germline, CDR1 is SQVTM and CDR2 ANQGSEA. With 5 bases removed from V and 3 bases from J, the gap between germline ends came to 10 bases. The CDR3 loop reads CSVLGGYTEAFF. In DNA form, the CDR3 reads TGCAGCGTTTTGGGGGGCTACACTGAAGCTTTCTTT.

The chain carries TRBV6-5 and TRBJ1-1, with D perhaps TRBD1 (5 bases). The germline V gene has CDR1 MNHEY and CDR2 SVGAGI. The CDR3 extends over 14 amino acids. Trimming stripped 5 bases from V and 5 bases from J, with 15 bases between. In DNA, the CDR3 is TGTGCCAGCAGTGAACAAAAGGGGTGGACTGAAGCTTTCTTT. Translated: CASSEQKGWTEAFF.

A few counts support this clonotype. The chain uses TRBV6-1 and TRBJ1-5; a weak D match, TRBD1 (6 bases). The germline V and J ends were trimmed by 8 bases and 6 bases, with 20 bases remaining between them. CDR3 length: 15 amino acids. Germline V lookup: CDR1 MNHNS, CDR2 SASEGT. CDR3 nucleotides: TGTGCCAGCGTCTCCCTACAGGGTTCGGGTCAGCCCCAGCATTTT. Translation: CASVSLQGSGQPQHF.

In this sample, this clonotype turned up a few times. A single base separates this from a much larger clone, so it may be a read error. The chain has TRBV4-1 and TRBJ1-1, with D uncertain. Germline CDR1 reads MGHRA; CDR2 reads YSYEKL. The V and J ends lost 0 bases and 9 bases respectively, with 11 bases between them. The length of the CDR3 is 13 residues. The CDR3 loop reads CASSQEGIPKAFF. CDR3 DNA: TGCGCCAGCAGCCAAGAAGGTATCCCCAAAGCTTTCTTT.

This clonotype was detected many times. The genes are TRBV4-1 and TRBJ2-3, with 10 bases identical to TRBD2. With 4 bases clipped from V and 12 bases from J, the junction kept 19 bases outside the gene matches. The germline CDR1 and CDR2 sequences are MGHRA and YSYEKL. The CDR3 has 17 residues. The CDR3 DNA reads TGCGCCAGCAGCCGCCGACCTGAACTACTAGCGGGGACAATACAGTATTTT. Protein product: CASSRRPELLAGTIQYF.

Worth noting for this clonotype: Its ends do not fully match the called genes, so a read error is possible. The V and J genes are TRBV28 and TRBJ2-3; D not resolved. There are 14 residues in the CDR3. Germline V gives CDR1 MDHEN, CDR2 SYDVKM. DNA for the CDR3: TGTACCAGCAGTTTAAGATCGGGCACAGATACGCAGTATTTT. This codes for CTSSLRSGTDTQYF.

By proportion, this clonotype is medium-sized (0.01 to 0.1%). The CDR3 DNA follows: TGCAGTGCTAGACGGGACAGCCAAAATCAGCCCCAGCATTTT. Protein product: CSARRDSQNQPQHF. The V call is TRBV20-1, the J call TRBJ1-5; TRBD1 matches at 7 bases. The germline V gene encodes CDR1 DFQATT and CDR2 SNEGSKA (reference sequence). After removal of 2 bases from V and 4 bases from J, the junction contained 5 bases not matched to a gene. The CDR3 runs 14 residues.

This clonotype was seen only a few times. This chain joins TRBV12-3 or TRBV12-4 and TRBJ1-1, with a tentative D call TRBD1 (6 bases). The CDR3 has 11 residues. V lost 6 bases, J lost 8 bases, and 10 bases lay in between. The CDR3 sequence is CASRRTEEAFF. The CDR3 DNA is TGTGCCAGCAGGCGGACAGAAGAAGCTTTCTTT.

This CDR3 reads CASSPAGGATEAFF. CDR3 sequence (DNA): TGTGCCAGCAGTCCGGCTGGGGGGGCCACTGAAGCTTTCTTT. The rearrangement links TRBV12-3 or TRBV12-4 to TRBJ1-1; a weak D match, TRBD1 (6 bases). The CDR3 length is 14 residues. The V and J ends lost 5 bases and 4 bases respectively, with 14 bases between them.

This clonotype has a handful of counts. The CDR3 loop reads CASSRDNQETQYF. For the CDR3, the DNA is TGTGCCAGCAGCAGGGACAACCAAGAGACCCAGTACTTC. The chain uses TRBV5-4 and TRBJ2-5, with D possibly TRBD1 on 6 matching bases. Germline V CDR1 and CDR2: SGHNT, YYREEE (reference sequence). Trimming removed 4 bases at V and 0 bases at J, with 7 bases between. The CDR3 loop spans 13 amino acids.

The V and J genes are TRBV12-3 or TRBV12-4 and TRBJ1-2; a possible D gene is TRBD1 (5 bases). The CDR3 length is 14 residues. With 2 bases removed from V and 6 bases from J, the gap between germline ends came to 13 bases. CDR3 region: CASSLRGPADGYTF. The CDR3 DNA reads TGTGCCAGCAGTTTACGGGGCCCCGCAGATGGCTACACCTTC.

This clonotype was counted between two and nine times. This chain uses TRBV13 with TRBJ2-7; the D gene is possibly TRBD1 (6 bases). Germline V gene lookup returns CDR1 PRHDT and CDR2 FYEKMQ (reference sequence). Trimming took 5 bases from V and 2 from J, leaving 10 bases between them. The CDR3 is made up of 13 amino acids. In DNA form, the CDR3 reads TGTGCCAGCAGCCCCACAGGGACCTACGAGCAGTACTTC. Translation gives CASSPTGTYEQYF.